One sample yielded the 2 T cell receptor beta chains listed below, sequenced in a study of CD8+ T cells in alopecia areata. As to treatment: oral pan-JAK inhibitor, 5-10 mg twice daily. RNA extraction and reverse transcription yielded cDNA as sequencing template. Some clones are missing from TCRdb's copy, which holds only in-frame ones; the method was immunoSEQ multiplex PCR. The profile covers about 290,000 clones, with about 62% appearing a single time and less than 2% taken by the ten largest. Sequences were derived from CD4+ T cells sorted from blood, sampled at week 24, from a patient treated with tofacitinib. These TCRs come from a human donor with alopecia areata.

This clone has only one observation. CDR3 loop: CAWTAGGDYPYGAQFF. The CDR3 region has the DNA TGTGCCTGGACCGCCGGAGGGGACTACCCATACGGGGCGCAGTTCTTC. V and J are TRBV30 and TRBJ2-1; 7 bases are shared with TRBD2. This CDR3 is 16 amino acids long. After removal of 4 bases from V and 12 bases from J, the junction contained 21 bases not matched to a gene. The germline gives CDR1 GTSNPN, CDR2 SVGIG (reference sequence).

This chain joins TRBV20-1 and TRBJ2-7; D not certain. The CDR3 totals 11 residues. Germline CDR1 is DFQATT and CDR2 is SNEGSKA (reference sequence). The ends were cut back, 2 bases at V and 1 base at J, with 3 bases in the middle. The chain's CDR3 is CSARQSYEQYF. In DNA, the CDR3 is TGCAGTGCTAGACAGTCCTACGAGCAGTACTTC.